This T cell receptor beta chain was obtained from a study of cytomegalovirus exposure and HLA in healthy donors (dated by TCRdb to about 2017). About the study as a whole: An earlier analysis of under 600 of the donors reported about 250 Gb of sequence data and some 120 million unique TCR beta sequences from 150 million to 200 million T cells. An early release that covered roughly 600 HLA-typed donors contained approximately 300 gigabases of sequencing data and about 93 million unique TCR sequences. The genetic ancestry cluster associated with self-reported Caucasian donors included over 80% of the approximately 400 genotyped donors. The study aimed to test whether signatures of past pathogen exposure could be identified by cataloging public T cell receptors. The study profiled the T cell repertoires of 666 subjects by immunosequencing and related them to cytomegalovirus serostatus. Besides the first cohort of 666 subjects, a separate validation cohort made up of 120 different subjects was used. High-throughput TCR immunosequencing, statistical association of individual TCRs with disease status, and machine learning were combined to predict cytomegalovirus infection status. A later analysis re-examined previously published TCR beta repertoires from more than 650 donors and added high-resolution HLA genotyping to investigate patterns of TCR occurrence. The later analysis used no new phenotypic data to find candidate immune exposures, relying instead on TCR beta sequences and their occurrence across donors. In an earlier analysis of roughly 600 of the donors, high-throughput TCR beta sequencing was used to judge whether each TCR beta V gene segment behaved as functional or pseudogenic. Donor age, sex, ethnicity and CMV serostatus were compiled alongside the repertoire data. Genome-wide SNP genotypes for about 60% of the roughly 700 donors were used in a later genetic analysis, which treated that subset as a discovery cohort. All discovery cohort repertoires had been generated using a single sequencing platform. Both class I and class II loci were covered by HLA typing, at four-digit resolution. The number of typed donors differed by locus: roughly 620-630 for A, B, C, DRB1 and DQB1; 522 for DQA1; 606 for DPA1; and about 450 for DPB1. Five DR-DQ haplotypes were treated as single units for association and clustering because of strong linkage in the cohort. Among some 400 genotyped donors of the cohort, an average of about 220,000 unique TCR beta nucleotide sequences was sequenced per donor, of which about 18% were non-productive. Points the paper makes about the study in general: A group of highly shared sequence variants was considered likely to be a technical artifact of the sequencing pipeline. CMV serostatus was the only immune exposure information available for the cohort. In vitro tests confirmed that a few of the cytomegalovirus-associated TCR beta chains recognize cytomegalovirus antigens. HLA typing was unavailable for some donors at each locus, so association tests used only the typed subset. Correlated functional status among segregating V segments might reflect linkage disequilibrium, but an unknown experimental factor could not be ruled out. The cohort was sequenced for TCR beta chains only, and without alpha or paired-chain data the features that could be detected were limited. In both the original and validation cohorts, the classifier was reported to diagnose cytomegalovirus status with high specificity and sensitivity. In the study, 150 to 200 TCR beta chains were listed as associated with cytomegalovirus. In a later analysis, the rate of TCR association differed among HLA loci, with DRB1 alleles having the most associated TCRs and HLA-C alleles having the fewest. According to a later analysis, most CMV-associated TCR beta chains appeared to be HLA-restricted, and the HLA associations seemed to be driven largely by CMV exposure. In a later analysis, 16,951 TCR beta sequences were associated with specific HLA alleles at a false discovery rate of 0.05. An earlier analysis of approximately 500 of the donors showed that most TCR beta V segments appeared in productive rearrangements either about 90% or about 30% of the time, which broadly matched IMGT annotations. In a later genetic analysis, a missense DCLRE1C variant was associated with V-gene and J-gene trimming of TCR beta chains, and the association was replicated in an independent cohort. When HLA alleles, especially DR and DQ, strongly co-occurred, attributing TCR associations to individual alleles was difficult. According to a later genetic analysis, donors in an Asian-associated ancestry cluster had fewer N-insertions in productive TCRs than the approximately 690-donor mean. A later analysis found that HLA-associated TCR beta chains were more clonally expanded and had lower generation probabilities than equally common non-associated chains. While some public TCRs were present in many individuals, most TCR sequences turned up only very rarely across donors. Presence/absence analyses assumed roughly uniform sequencing depth across donors, an assumption that may not hold. In a later analysis, several top co-occurrence clusters were reported to appear linked to parvovirus B19, influenza, CMV and Epstein-Barr virus. The authors suggested that the approach could potentially be generalized to other disease states and immunological phenotypes. Because counts were too low, 15 to 20 rarely observed V segments, including chromosome 9 orphons, were left out of the earlier analysis of approximately 500 of the donors. A further reported finding was that TCR beta sequences accurately predicted the HLA-A and HLA-B alleles for most subjects in the first cohort. Some IMGT-functional V segments, including TRBV6-2 and TRBV6-3, could not be distinguished by the 87-base-pair reads and were therefore excluded.

The cohort comprised hundreds of healthy bone marrow donors. All cohort members were sampled while nominally healthy, although unrecorded immune exposures were likely present. Of the 600 or so cohort members, around 300 had a positive CMV serostatus and just over 350 had a negative one, while no CMV serostatus was recorded for the donor. Each donor provided a peripheral blood sample, and peripheral blood mononuclear cells were used for TCR beta sequencing. The Qiagen DNeasy Blood Extraction Kit was used to extract genomic DNA from the blood cell samples. In the case of this clone: The specificity of this receptor is unknown. Per-nucleotide qualities are absent, and no much larger clonotype sits a single base away.

Library creation used the immunoSEQ multiplex PCR assay. A mixture of 60 forward primers for TCR Vbeta segments and 13 reverse primers for TCR Jbeta segments was used in the multiplex PCR. The CDR3 region of rearranged TCR beta genes was amplified from genomic DNA with a multiplex PCR assay. On the Illumina HiSeq System, the amplified TCR beta libraries were sequenced as 87-base-pair reads. Per the original workflow: A later analysis tallied approximately 87 million unique TCR beta chains across the 600 to 700 repertoires, and around 9.9 million of those chains were shared by two or more donors. To remove PCR and sequencing errors, raw reads were error-corrected and collapsed into unique sequences using a nearest-neighbor algorithm that merged closely related sequences. Alignment of CDR3 sequences to IMGT reference sequences was used to assign V, D and J gene segments. For a sequence to be retained, a match of at least six nucleotides to both a V gene segment and a J gene segment was required. Rearrangements were called productive when the CDR3 lacked stop codons and stayed in frame with V and J; all others were non-productive. CDR3 was defined by IMGT convention, running from the second conserved V-encoded cysteine to the conserved J-encoded phenylalanine. The earlier analysis of fewer than 700 of the donors excluded sequences that lacked an unambiguous match to a single V gene segment. An earlier analysis of roughly 590 of the donors called V segments functional above 56.7% productive rearrangements and segregating when the between-donor standard deviation exceeded 5%. A statistical classification framework was developed to diagnose cytomegalovirus status using the catalog of TCR beta chain sequences. In a later analysis, TCR nucleotide sequences were compared against IMGT/GENE-DB human TR gene sequences so that V and J genes could be assigned. A later analysis assigned CDR3 sequences and most-parsimonious VDJ recombination scenarios with the TCRdist pipeline. In a later analysis, each TCR beta chain was defined by its CDR3 amino acid sequence together with its V-gene family, and reads without a unique V-gene family were excluded. To address suspected cross-contamination and a sequencing artifact, a later analysis removed some 620 highly shared, low-generation-probability nucleotide sequences. In a later analysis, a clonal expansion index for each public chain was calculated from normalized within-repertoire ranks of inferred template counts. In a later analysis, generation probabilities were computed with a VDJ recombination model fitted to out-of-frame rearrangements, and the resulting probabilities were checked against IGoR. A later analysis scored TCR-TCR, TCR-HLA and TCR-CMV co-occurrence with hypergeometric tests, applying a repertoire-size bias correction to TCR pairs. To estimate false discovery rates, a later analysis permuted the HLA or CMV assignments 20 times. In a later analysis, co-occurring TCRs were grouped with DBSCAN, and TCRdist sequence similarity was added when clustering was performed within HLA-allele-positive subsets. Repertoires with fewer than 30,000 or more than 120,000 public chains, plus five repertoires with anomalous nucleotide sharing, were excluded from co-occurrence clustering. As stored in TCRdb, this immuneACCESS dataset retains in-frame rearrangements with V and J assigned. A fraction of the clones does not appear; measured against another copy, unresolved V genes explain less than half of the discrepancy, and the remainder lacks a known reason. V, J and clone size derive from that table, while D and trimming were established from the DNA sequence. The sample has fewer than 70,000 clones on record, about 83% of them singletons. The top ten clones comprise about 1.6% of the sample.

From its cysteine to its phenylalanine, the CDR3 spans 18 amino acids. Of all the DNA, just the CDR3 is kept, 54 bases in frame from base 1. Trimming leaves V shorter by 0 bases and J shorter by 0 bases, with the junction holding 6 bases beyond the gene matches. CDR1 and CDR2, looked up from the germline V gene, are MGHRA and YSYEKL. Sequenced sample: PBMCs. This receptor chain uses TRBV4-1 and TRBJ2-2, with 8 middle bases fitting TRBD2. The sequence was obtained from a human donor in good health. Here is the DNA: TGCGCCAGCAGCCAAGATCCAGCGGGGGAGACGAACACCGGGGAGCTGTTTTTT. Its protein is CASSQDPAGETNTGELFF.